The T cell receptor beta chain described here comes from a study of graft-versus-host responses after intestinal transplantation. On this clone: Its antigen is unknown.

The data were produced by immunoSEQ multiplex PCR, yet TCRdb's version contains in-frame clones alone and is incomplete. The table includes about 59,000 clones, 90% to 95% detected once. Trimming removed 4 bases from V and 8 bases from J, with 21 bases in between. This CDR3 is 15 amino acids long. CDR1 and CDR2 from the germline V gene are SGHNT and YYREEE (reference sequence). The sequence was obtained from a human donor who was the organ donor for an intestinal transplant. Sequenced here: unstimulated CD4+ T cells sorted from spleen or lymph node cells, sampled before transplant. V gene TRBV5-4 combines with J gene TRBJ1-2; possibly TRBD1 for D (6 bases). CDR3 protein: CASSGGLGARGGYTF. The CDR3 DNA follows: TGTGCCAGCAGCGGGGGGCTGGGGGCTAGAGGAGGCTACACCTTC.